This T cell receptor (beta chain) was sequenced during a study of regulatory T cells in long-lasting Graves disease (dated by TCRdb to the early 2020s). General notes on the study: In the newly diagnosed Graves' disease group, patients had been taking antithyroid drugs for less than 3 months. A total of 33 samples underwent TCR sequencing: around 13 from persistent and roughly 20 from newly diagnosed Graves' disease patients. The study was registered as a clinical trial and conducted in China. This study used TCR sequencing and RNA sequencing of peripheral blood to compare persistent Graves' disease patients against newly diagnosed Graves' disease patients.

The time point tag for this specimen amounts to: newly diagnosed GD, antithyroid drugs for less than 3 months. For both TCR sequencing and RNA sequencing, RNA was extracted from PBMCs in TRIzol. The diagnosis of Graves' disease followed American Thyroid Association guidelines. The patients came from an endocrinology department in Xi'an, China. Each patient gave around 9.2 milliliters of peripheral blood, collected in an EDTA anticoagulant tube. Ficoll Paque Plus density gradient separation was used to isolate PBMCs, and no further T cell sorting was done. RNA quality was checked with an Agilent 2100 Bioanalyzer and agarose gel, and concentration with a NanoDrop 2000. Receptor amplification or capture employed multiplex PCR. Sequencing was performed on an Illumina HiSeq 4000. To build TCR beta libraries, CDR3 regions were amplified by Arm-PCR using iRepertoire HTBI primers. Before sequencing, the PCR products underwent gel purification. The paper's data handling went like this. A total of 62 TRBV and 14 TRBJ segments were identified across samples and were used for gene usage analysis of CDR3 amino acid clonotypes. Filtered high-quality paired reads were merged into contigs using COPE and FqMerger. BLAST was used to align contigs to the IMGT TRBV, TRBD and TRBJ reference genes, and CDR3 was defined following IMGT. Any clonotype with a frequency above 0.1% was classified as a highly expanded clone. Shannon entropy was used to measure repertoire diversity, and the Gini coefficient was used to measure V-J evenness. Public clonotypes were defined as clonotypes shared by more than one individual. TCRdb ran its own pipeline on the public reads, namely fastp trimming at Q25 and MiXCR clone calling, and kept in-frame beta chains. Rows merge per CDR3 protein into single entries with the most common DNA and genes. V and J calls and clone size were set by TCRdb, not the authors. This sample gives 360,000 or so distinct CDR3 sequences in total; around 15% of them show up just once. The ten largest account for 25% to 30% of the sample.

The CDR3 runs 13 amino acids, cysteine and phenylalanine included. The only DNA kept is the CDR3, 39 bases in frame from the first base. V loses 6 bases at its end and J loses 7 bases; junction bases beyond the gene matches: 12. CDR1 GTSNPN and CDR2 SVGIG are derived from the germline V gene (reference sequence). This clonotype was counted only a few times. What this receptor recognizes is not known. Within one base of it there is no much larger clone, and no base qualities were kept. Study-level results and caveats: Lower TCR Shannon entropy and fewer highly expanded clones were observed in persistent Graves' disease patients than in newly diagnosed patients, which suggested clonal expansion. Peripheral blood alone was examined, since thyroid tissue, which constituted the primary lesion, could not be accessed. Preferential use of TRBV28, TRBJ1-2 and TRBJ2-5 was observed in persistent disease, whereas TRBV20-1 and TRBJ2-1 were favored in newly diagnosed disease. Persistent patients shared more public clonotypes among themselves (2,741) than newly diagnosed patients did (roughly 920). The small sample size was acknowledged by the authors as a limitation that may reduce accuracy. Only the TCR beta chain was sequenced and analyzed.

Separately, the same data were catalogued under a study of T cells in Graves' hyperthyroidism and ophthalmopathy. The second source states: Graves' hyperthyroidism was defined as stable when no progression to ophthalmopathy occurred over 18 months of follow-up. Hyperthyroidism patients were newly diagnosed, had a disease duration of under 2 months, and were aged 18 to 65 years. Any patient with an uncontrolled infection, another autoimmune disease, pregnancy or lactation was excluded. Clinical symptoms, serum thyroxine and TRAb, thyroid ultrasound, and orbital computed tomography formed the basis for the diagnoses. The first round of RT-PCR for the TCR CDR3 was performed with the HTBI primer set and the Qiagen OneStep RT-PCR kit. Most expanded thyroid clonotypes (frequency above 0.001) were also found in blood, which suggests that blood repertoires may mirror thyroid immune responses. A model built on a 13 V-J signature distinguished ophthalmopathy from stable hyperthyroidism, reaching roughly 88% sensitivity and around 81% specificity in cross-validation and 80%/75% in testing. During validation, the model predicted progression to ophthalmopathy a median of approximately six months ahead of onset, with roughly 65% sensitivity and under 85% specificity. A discovery cohort of about a hundred patients, about 40 with Graves' ophthalmopathy and 55 to 65 with stable Graves' hyperthyroidism, was used to find distinguishing TCR V-J signatures. An independent validation cohort of about 20 hyperthyroidism patients and 15 or so patients who later progressed to ophthalmopathy tested prospective prediction of ophthalmopathy. The roughly 99 discovery patients were divided at random into training and test sets in a 7:3 ratio. Thyroid tissue and blood T-cell repertoires from roughly 6 Graves' hyperthyroidism patients were also compared in the study. Once sampling was done, hyperthyroidism patients were given methimazole at a starting dose of 30 mg daily, whereas ophthalmopathy patients were given high-dose intravenous methylprednisolone. The libraries were constructed in a second round of multiplex PCR and then size-selected and purified. Libraries were sequenced paired-end with 100 bp reads on an Illumina HiSeq2000. SOAPnuke was used to process the raw data, removing reads that contained adapters or uncalled bases, had a mean Phred below 15, or lacked an exact match to the constant primer or identifier. COPE v1.2.5 was used to merge high-quality paired reads, and clonotypes were defined as unique nucleotide sequences. MiTCR v1.1 was used to align clonotypes to the IMGT TRBV, TRBD and TRBJ reference segments. Analysis was restricted to V-J combinations with a frequency above 0.0001, which covered 98% to 99.2% of repertoires. The TCS score was defined as F50 (clonal expansion) divided by E x V (chaos), with BLOSUM62-based TCRdist calculated between CDR3 peptides within each V-J. Welch's t-statistics and random forest reduced fewer than 550 V-J features to roughly 13, which were used in a naive Bayes classifier (R e1071). Sample size was not statistically predetermined, and blinding of investigators to group allocation was not performed. According to the paper, TCR Vbeta CDR3 sequencing was carried out on some 140 peripheral blood samples, which came from fewer than 50 ophthalmopathy, 80 or so hyperthyroidism and about 17 progressor patients.

Rearrangement joined TRBV30 to TRBJ2-7, with 7 middle bases fitting TRBD1. The receptor's source is a man between 35 and 55 years old with Graves disease. Donor details come from another sample of the same person, matched by shared clones. The material was peripheral blood mononuclear cells (PBMCs), obtained at new diagnosis, from a patient treated with antithyroid drugs. The CDR3 in this case is CACFNRGGLEQYF. The sequenced DNA: TGTGCCTGCTTTAACAGGGGTGGGTTAGAGCAGTACTTC. The reference TRBV30 and TRBJ2-7 proteins fill in what lies around the CDR3, so the full variable domain reads SQTIHQWPATLVQPVGSPLSLECTVEGTSNPNLYWYRQAAGRGLQLLFYSVGIGQISSEVPQNLSASRPQDRQFILSSKKLLLSDSGFYLCACFNRGGLEQYFGPGTRLTVT.